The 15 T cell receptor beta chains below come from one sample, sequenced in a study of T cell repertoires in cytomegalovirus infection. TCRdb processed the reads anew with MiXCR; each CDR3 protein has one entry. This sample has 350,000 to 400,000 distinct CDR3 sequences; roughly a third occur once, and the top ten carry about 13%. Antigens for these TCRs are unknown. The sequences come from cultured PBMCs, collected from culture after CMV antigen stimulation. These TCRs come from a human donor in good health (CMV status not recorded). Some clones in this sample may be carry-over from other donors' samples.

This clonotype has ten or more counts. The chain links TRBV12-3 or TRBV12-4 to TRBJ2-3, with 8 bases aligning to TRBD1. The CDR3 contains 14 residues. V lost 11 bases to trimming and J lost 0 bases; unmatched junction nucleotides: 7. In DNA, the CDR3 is TGTGCCGCAGGGGGCGGACTTAGCACAGATACGCAGTATTTT. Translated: CAAGGGLSTDTQYF.

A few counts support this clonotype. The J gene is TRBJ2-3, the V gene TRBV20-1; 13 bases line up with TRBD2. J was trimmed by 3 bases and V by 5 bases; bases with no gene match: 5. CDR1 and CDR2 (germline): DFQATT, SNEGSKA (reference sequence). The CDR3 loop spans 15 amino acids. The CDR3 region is CSASPGLAGTDTQYF. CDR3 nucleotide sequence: TGCAGTGCTTCACCGGGACTAGCGGGAACAGATACGCAGTATTTT.

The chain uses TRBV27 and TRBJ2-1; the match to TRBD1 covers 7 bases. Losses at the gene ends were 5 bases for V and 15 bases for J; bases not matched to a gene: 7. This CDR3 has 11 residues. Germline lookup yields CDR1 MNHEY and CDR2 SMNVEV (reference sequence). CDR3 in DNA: TGTGCCAGCAGTCCGGGGACAGAGACGTTCTTC. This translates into CASSPGTETFF.

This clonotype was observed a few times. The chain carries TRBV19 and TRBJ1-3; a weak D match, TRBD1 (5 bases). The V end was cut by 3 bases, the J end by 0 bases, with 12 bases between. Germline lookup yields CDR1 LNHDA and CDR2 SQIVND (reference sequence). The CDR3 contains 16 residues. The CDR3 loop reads CASSMDTMSSGNTIYF. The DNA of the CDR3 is TGTGCCAGTAGTATGGACACCATGTCCTCTGGAAACACCATATATTTT. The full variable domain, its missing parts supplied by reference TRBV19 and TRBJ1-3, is DGGITQSPKYLFRKEGQNVTLSCEQNLNHDAMYWYRQDPGQGLRLIYYSQIVNDFQKGDIAEGYSVSREKKESFPLTVTSAQKNPTAFYLCASSMDTMSSGNTIYFGEGSWLTVV.

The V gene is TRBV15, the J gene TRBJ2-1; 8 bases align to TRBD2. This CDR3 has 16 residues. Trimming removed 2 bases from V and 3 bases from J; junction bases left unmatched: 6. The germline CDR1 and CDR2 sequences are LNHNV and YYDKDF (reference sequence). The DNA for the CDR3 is TGTGCCACCAGCAGATCCCGGACTAGCAGCTACAATGAGCAGTTCTTC. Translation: CATSRSRTSSYNEQFF.

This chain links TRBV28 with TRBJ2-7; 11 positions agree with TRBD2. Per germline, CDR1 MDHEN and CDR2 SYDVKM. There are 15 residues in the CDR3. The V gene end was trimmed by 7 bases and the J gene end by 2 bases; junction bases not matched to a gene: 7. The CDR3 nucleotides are TGTGCCAGCACCACTATAGCGGGAGGGGCCTACGAGCAGTACTTC. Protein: CASTTIAGGAYEQYF.

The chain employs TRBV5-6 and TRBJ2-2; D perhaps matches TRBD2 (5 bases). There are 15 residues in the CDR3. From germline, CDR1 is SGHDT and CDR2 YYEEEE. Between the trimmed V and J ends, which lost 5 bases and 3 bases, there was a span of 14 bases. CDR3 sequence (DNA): TGTGCCAGCAGTCCCGGACTTAGGGACACCGGGGAGCTGTTTTTT. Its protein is CASSPGLRDTGELFF.

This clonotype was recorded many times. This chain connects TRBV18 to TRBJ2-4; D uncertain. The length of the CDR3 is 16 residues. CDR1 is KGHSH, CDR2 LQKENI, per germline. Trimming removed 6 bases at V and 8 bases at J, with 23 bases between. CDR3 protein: CASSTARGRAKDIQYF. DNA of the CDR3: TGTGCCAGCTCTACCGCCCGAGGTAGGGCTAAGGACATTCAGTACTTC.

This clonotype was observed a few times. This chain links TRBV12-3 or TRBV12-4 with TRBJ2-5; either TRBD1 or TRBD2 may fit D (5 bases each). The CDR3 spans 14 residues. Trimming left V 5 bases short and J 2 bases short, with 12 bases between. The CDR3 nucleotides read TGTGCCAGCAGTGTGGGGCTAGCTCAAGAGACCCAGTACTTC. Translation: CASSVGLAQETQYF.

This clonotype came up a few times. For the CDR3, the DNA is TGTGCCTCAGCAGCAATAGCCTCTCACGAGCAGTACTTC. Residues: CASAAIASHEQYF. This chain uses TRBV2 with TRBJ2-7, with D unclear. The CDR3 has 13 amino acids. Germline V CDR1 and CDR2: SNHLY, FYNNEI. The V gene lost 11 bases and the J gene lost 5 bases, with 19 bases spanning the gap.

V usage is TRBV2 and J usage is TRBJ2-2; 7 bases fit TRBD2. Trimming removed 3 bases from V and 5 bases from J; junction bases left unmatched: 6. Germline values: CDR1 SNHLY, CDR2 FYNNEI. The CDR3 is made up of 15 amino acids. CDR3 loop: CASSETAGNTGELFF. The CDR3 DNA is TGTGCCAGCAGTGAGACAGCGGGAAATACCGGGGAGCTGTTTTTT.

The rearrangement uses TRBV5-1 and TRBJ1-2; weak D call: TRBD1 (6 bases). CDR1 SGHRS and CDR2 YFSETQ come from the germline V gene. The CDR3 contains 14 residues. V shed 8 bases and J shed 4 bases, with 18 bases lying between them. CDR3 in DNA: TGCGCCAGAACCACCTTAGGGGGGATCTATGGCTACACCTTC. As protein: CARTTLGGIYGYTF.

In DNA form, the CDR3 reads TGCAGTGCTAGGAACTACCGACAGGGGCTGAGCTCCTATAATTCACCCCTCCACTTT. This encodes CSARNYRQGLSSYNSPLHF. This rearrangement joins TRBV20-1 to TRBJ1-6; TRBD1 matches 8 bases. The CDR3 contains 19 residues. Germline CDR1 and CDR2: DFQATT and SNEGSKA (reference sequence). J lost 0 bases, V lost 3 bases, and 13 bases had no gene match.

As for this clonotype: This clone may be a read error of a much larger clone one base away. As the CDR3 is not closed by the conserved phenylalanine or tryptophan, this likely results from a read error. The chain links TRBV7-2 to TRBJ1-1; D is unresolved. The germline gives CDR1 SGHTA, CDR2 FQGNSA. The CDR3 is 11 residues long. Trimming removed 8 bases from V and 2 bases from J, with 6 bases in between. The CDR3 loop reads CASGRNTEAFS. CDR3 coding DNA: TGTGCCAGCGGTAGAAACACTGAAGCTTTCTCT.

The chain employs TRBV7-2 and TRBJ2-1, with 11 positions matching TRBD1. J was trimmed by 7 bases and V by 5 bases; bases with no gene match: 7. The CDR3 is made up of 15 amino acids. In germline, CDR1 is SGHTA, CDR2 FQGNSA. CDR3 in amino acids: CASSPRTGGENEQFF. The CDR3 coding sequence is TGTGCCAGCAGCCCCCGGACAGGGGGCGAAAATGAGCAGTTCTTC. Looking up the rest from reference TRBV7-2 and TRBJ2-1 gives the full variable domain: GAGVSQSPSNKVTEKGKDVELRCDPISGHTALYWYRQSLGQGLEFLIYFQGNSAPDKSGLPSDRFSAERTGGSVSTLTIQRTQQEDSAVYLCASSPRTGGENEQFFGPGTRLTVL.